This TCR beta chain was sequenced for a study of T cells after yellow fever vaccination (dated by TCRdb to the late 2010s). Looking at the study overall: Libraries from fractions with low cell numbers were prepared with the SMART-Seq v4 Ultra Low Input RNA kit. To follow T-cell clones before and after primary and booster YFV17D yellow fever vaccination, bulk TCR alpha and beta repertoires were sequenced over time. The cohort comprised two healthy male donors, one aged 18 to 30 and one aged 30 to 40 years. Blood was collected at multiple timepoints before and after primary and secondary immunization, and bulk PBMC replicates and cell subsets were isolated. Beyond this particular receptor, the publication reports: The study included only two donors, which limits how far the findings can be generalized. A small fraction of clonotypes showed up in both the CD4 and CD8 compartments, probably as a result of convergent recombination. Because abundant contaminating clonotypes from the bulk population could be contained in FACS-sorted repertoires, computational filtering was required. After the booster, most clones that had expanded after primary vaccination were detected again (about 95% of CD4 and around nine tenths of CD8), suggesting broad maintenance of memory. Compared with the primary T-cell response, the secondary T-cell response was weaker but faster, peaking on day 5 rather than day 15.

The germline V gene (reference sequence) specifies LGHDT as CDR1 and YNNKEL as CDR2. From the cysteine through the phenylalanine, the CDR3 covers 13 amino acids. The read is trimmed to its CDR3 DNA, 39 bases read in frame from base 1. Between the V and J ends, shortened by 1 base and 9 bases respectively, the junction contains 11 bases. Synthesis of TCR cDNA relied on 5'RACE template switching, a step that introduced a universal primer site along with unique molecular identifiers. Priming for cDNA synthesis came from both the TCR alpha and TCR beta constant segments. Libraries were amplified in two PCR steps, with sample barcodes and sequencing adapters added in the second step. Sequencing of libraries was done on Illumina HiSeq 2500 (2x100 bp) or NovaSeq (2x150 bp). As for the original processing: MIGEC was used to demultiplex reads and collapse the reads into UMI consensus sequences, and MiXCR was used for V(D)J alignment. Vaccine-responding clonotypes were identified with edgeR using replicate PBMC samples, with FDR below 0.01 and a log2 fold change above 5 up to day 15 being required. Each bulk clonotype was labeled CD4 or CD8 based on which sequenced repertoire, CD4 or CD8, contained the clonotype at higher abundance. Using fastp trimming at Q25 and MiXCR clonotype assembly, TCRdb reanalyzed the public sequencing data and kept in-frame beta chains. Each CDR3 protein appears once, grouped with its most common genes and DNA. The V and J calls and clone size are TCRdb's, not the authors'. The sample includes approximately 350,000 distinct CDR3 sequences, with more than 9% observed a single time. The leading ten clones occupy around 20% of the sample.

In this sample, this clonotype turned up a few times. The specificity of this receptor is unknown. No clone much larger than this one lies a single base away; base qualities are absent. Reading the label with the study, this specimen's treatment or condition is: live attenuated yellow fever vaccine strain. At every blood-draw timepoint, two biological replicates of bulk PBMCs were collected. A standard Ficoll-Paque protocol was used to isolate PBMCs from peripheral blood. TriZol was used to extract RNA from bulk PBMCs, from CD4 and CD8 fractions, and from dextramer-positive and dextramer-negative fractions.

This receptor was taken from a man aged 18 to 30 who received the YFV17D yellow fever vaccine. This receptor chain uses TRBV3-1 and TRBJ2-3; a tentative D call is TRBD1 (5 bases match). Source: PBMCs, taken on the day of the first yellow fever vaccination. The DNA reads TGTGCCAGCAGCCAAGGTAGGGGAAGAACGCAGTATTTT. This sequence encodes CASSQGRGRTQYF.